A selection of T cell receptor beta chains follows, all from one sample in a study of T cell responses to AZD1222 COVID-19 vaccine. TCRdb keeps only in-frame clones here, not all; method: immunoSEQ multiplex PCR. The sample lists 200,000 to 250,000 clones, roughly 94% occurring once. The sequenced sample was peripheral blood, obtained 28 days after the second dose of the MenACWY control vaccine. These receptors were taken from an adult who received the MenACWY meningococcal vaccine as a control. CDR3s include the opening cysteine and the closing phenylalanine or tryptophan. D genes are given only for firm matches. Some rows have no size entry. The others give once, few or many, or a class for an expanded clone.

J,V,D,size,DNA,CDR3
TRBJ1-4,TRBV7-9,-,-,TGTGCCAGCAGCGTGACAGGAGCGGAGGAAAAACTGTTTTTT,CASSVTGAEEKLFF
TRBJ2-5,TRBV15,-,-,TGTGCCACCAGTTTCGGGTACCAAGAGACCCAGTACTTC,CATSFGYQETQYF
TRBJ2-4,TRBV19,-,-,TGTGCCAGTAACATGGGGGGGCTTAGCATTCAGTACTTC,CASNMGGLSIQYF
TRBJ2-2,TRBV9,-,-,TGTGCCAGCAGCGTACCCTCGGGTACCACCGGGGAGCTGTTTTTT,CASSVPSGTTGELFF
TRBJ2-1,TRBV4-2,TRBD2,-,TGTGCCAGCAGCCCTCTAGCGGGGGGTTACAATGAGCAGTTCTTC,CASSPLAGGYNEQFF
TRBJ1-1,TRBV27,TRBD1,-,TGTGCCAGCAGACCTACAGGGGTCGCGATGAACACTGAAGCTTTCTTT,CASRPTGVAMNTEAFF
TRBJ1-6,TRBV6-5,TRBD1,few,TGTGCCAGCAGTTTAGGGACAGGGTATAATTCACCCCTCCACTTT,CASSLGTGYNSPLHF
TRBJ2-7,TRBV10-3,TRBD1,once,TGTGCCATCGCCAAGGGGGGACAGGGGGACCACGAGCAGTACTTC,CAIAKGGQGDHEQYF
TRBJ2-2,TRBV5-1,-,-,TGCGCCAGCAGCTTGGCCGGGACACCGAACACCGGGGAGCTGTTTTTT,CASSLAGTPNTGELFF
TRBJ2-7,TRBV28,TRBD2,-,TGTGCCAGTCTAGCGGGAGGGCCCCTCTACGAGCAGTACTTC,CASLAGGPLYEQYF
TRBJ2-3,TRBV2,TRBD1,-,TGTGCCAGCAACGGACAGGGGATCACAGATACGCAGTATTTT,CASNGQGITDTQYF
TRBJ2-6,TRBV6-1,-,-,TGTGCCAGCAGTGATTTCGGGCCCTGGAGGTCTGGGGCCAACGTCCTGACTTTC,CASSDFGPWRSGANVLTF
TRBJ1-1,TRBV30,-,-,TGTGCCTGGAGTCCGACAGTCACTGAAGCTTTCTTT,CAWSPTVTEAFF
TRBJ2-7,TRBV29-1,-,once,TGCAGCGTGCGACGAATGGGCGAGCAGTACTTC,CSVRRMGEQYF